The present T cell receptor beta chain was sequenced within a study of identical twins. Broader study findings: Cross-sectional statistical analysis, not tracking of the same donors, underpinned the conclusions.

From the 5' RACE reads, TCRdb called clonotypes with MiXCR, one entry per CDR3 protein. The sample lists fewer than 900,000 distinct CDR3 sequences; about 20% were seen once. V lost 5 bases and J lost 2, with 16 bases in between. Germline CDR1 SGHRS, CDR2 YFSETQ. The CDR3 spans 15 residues. This clonotype has just a few counts. The target antigen is unknown. The data were also submitted as part of a second study, on T cells expressing NK-cell markers. That work adds: Repertoires of TCR beta were obtained from T cells sorted as CD3+CD56+NKG2C+, CD3+CD56+NKG2C- and CD3+CD56-NKG2C+. Six donors carried dominant NKG2C+ clonotypes that made up about 1.0-7.5% of their CD8+ T cells. A handful of donors showed these clonotypes also leading the CD3+CD56-NKG2C+ fraction.

The chain employs TRBV5-1 and TRBJ1-1; D perhaps matches TRBD1 (6 bases). The sample taken for sequencing was PBMCs. This clonotype originated in a woman under 30 in good health. This chain's CDR3 is CASRSTGTYNTEAFF. Here the CDR3 DNA reads TGCGCCAGCAGGAGTACTGGGACATATAACACTGAAGCTTTCTTT.